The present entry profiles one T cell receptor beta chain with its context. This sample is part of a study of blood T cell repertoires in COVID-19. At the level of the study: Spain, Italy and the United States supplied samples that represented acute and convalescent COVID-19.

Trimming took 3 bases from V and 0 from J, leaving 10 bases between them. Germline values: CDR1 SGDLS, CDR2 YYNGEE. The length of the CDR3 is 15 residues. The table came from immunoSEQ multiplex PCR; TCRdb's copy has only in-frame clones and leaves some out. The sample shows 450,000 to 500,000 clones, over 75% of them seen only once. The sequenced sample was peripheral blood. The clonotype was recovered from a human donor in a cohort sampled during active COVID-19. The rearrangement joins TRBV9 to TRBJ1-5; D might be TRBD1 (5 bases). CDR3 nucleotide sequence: TGTGCCAGCAGCGCCGGACAATATAGCAATCAGCCCCAGCATTTT. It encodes CASSAGQYSNQPQHF.